Listed below are T cell receptor beta chains from one sample, sequenced in a study of radiotherapy plus CTLA-4 blockade in lung cancer. The method was immunoSEQ multiplex PCR; TCRdb's version includes in-frame clones alone and lacks a portion of them. The data show around 82,000 clones, more than 85% seen once. The sequenced sample was peripheral blood, obtained from a patient treated with radiotherapy plus ipilimumab. The receptors shown here come from a human donor with non-small cell lung cancer that progressed on radiotherapy plus ipilimumab. CDR3s include the opening cysteine and the closing phenylalanine or tryptophan. D genes are given only for firm matches. Rows give clone size only sometimes, using once, few, many, or a class for an expanded clone.

d_call | j_call | v_call | clone_size | cdr3_nt | cdr3_aa
TRBD2 | TRBJ2-3 | TRBV11-1 | - | TGTGCCAGCAGCTTACGCCTAGCGGGGGCCGGAGATACGCAGTATTTT | CASSLRLAGAGDTQYF
- | TRBJ2-7 | TRBV7-9 | - | TGTGCCAGCAGCTTATCGCTGCGGGACAGACACTACGAGCAGTACTTC | CASSLSLRDRHYEQYF
- | TRBJ1-1 | TRBV28 | once | TGTGCCACCCTGGAGGGGTGGGGCCAGAACACTGAAGCTTTCTTT | CATLEGWGQNTEAFF
- | TRBJ1-2 | TRBV7-2 | - | TGTGCCAGCAGCTTAGTTGCAGCCACTGGTGGTTATGGCTACACCTTC | CASSLVAATGGYGYTF
- | TRBJ2-1 | TRBV5-5 | - | TGTGCCAGCAGCTTGGTCCACAATGAGCAGTTCTTC | CASSLVHNEQFF
TRBD1 | TRBJ1-6 | TRBV5-5 | - | TGTGCCAGCAGTAACTGGACAGGGTGGGTAGAGAATTCACCCCTCCACTTT | CASSNWTGWVENSPLHF
TRBD1 | TRBJ1-2 | TRBV4-2 | - | TGTGCCAGCAGCCCGCGGACAGGGGATGGCTACACCTTC | CASSPRTGDGYTF
TRBD2 | TRBJ2-3 | TRBV18 | - | TGTGCCAGCTCACCACCGGGACTAGCGGGAGGGACAGATACGCAGTATTTT | CASSPPGLAGGTDTQYF
- | TRBJ1-4 | TRBV7-2 | once | TGTGCCAGCAGCTTAGCCCCGGGACTGATGGATGAAAAACTGTTTTTT | CASSLAPGLMDEKLFF
- | TRBJ1-6 | TRBV7-2 | - | TGTGCCAGCAGCCAAACAGGGCTTGGGTCCCTCCACTTT | CASSQTGLGSLHF
- | TRBJ1-2 | TRBV5-6 | - | TGTGCCAGCAGCTTGGCCCCGGTTAACTATGGCTACACCTTC | CASSLAPVNYGYTF
- | TRBJ1-5 | TRBV5-1 | - | TGCGCCAGCAGCTTGGATTCAGGGTACCAGCCCCAGCATTTT | CASSLDSGYQPQHF
TRBD2 | TRBJ2-7 | TRBV19 | - | TGTGCCAGTAGTGAAGCCGGGACTAGCGGGTACGAGCAGTACTTC | CASSEAGTSGYEQYF
- | TRBJ1-2 | TRBV2 | - | TGTGCCAGCAGTGAAAGACAGGCCCATGGCTACACCTTC | CASSERQAHGYTF
- | TRBJ1-5 | TRBV5-1 | - | TGCGCCAGCAGCTTGGATGGGATTAGCAATCAGCCCCAGCATTTT | CASSLDGISNQPQHF
- | TRBJ2-7 | TRBV9 | - | TGTGCCAGCAGCGTAGGCGGACCCTCTAGTGAGCAGTACTTC | CASSVGGPSSEQYF
- | TRBJ1-2 | TRBV7-9 | - | TGTGCCAGCAGCTTCAACACAGGGAACTATGGCTACACCTTC | CASSFNTGNYGYTF
TRBD2 | TRBJ2-7 | TRBV15 | - | TGTGCCACCAGCAGAGATCCCGGCGGGGGGACGGGCGAGCAGTACTTC | CATSRDPGGGTGEQYF
- | TRBJ1-5 | TRBV6-5 | - | TGTGCCAGCAGTCCGGAGGGCGTTCAGCCCCAGCATTTT | CASSPEGVQPQHF
TRBD1 | TRBJ1-1 | TRBV28 | once | TGTGCCAGCAGCCGGCCCTCTGGGACAGTTTGGAAAGCTTTCTTT | CASSRPSGTVWKAFF
- | TRBJ1-1 | TRBV25-1 | few | TGTGCCAGCAGAAAGGGTGTGGGTGCTTTCTTT | CASRKGVGAFF
TRBD1 | TRBJ1-2 | TRBV4-1 | - | TGCGCCAGCAGCCAGACCTCCGGGACAGGGCGTTCCAACTATGGCTACACCTTC | CASSQTSGTGRSNYGYTF
- | TRBJ1-1 | TRBV11-2 | - | TGTGCCAGCAGCTCCAATGAGGGGGGTCCGACCACTGAAGCTTTCTTT | CASSSNEGGPTTEAFF
TRBD1 | TRBJ1-3 | TRBV18 | - | TGTGCCAGCTCACGGACAGGGGGCGGTGGAAACACCATATATTTT | CASSRTGGGGNTIYF
- | TRBJ1-5 | TRBV12-5 | few | TGTGCTAGTGCCCCAGGGTATAGCAATCAGCCCCAGCATTTT | CASAPGYSNQPQHF
TRBD1 | TRBJ2-3 | TRBV19 | - | TGTGCCAGTAGTGATCGGGACAGCTCTCCGGGGCCAGATACGCAGTATTTT | CASSDRDSSPGPDTQYF
- | TRBJ2-3 | TRBV7-9 | - | TGTGCCAGCAGCTTAGAGGGCGGGACTGCAGATACGCAGTATTTT | CASSLEGGTADTQYF
- | TRBJ1-5 | TRBV4-2 | - | TGTGCCAGCAGCGACTCACAGGGTGGTCAGCCCCAGCATTTT | CASSDSQGGQPQHF
- | TRBJ2-1 | TRBV25-1 | - | TGTGCCAGCAGTGAATATGTGACAGGAAACAATGAGCAGTTCTTC | CASSEYVTGNNEQFF
TRBD1 | TRBJ2-2 | TRBV7-8 | few | TGTGCCAGCAGCCCTATAGGGGGCGCCGGGTCCACCGGGGAGCTGTTTTTT | CASSPIGGAGSTGELFF
TRBD1 | TRBJ2-1 | TRBV7-8 | - | TGTGCCAGCAGCCTGAGGGGACAGGGGGCGAACAATGAGCAGTTCTTC | CASSLRGQGANNEQFF
- | TRBJ1-6 | TRBV7-9 | - | TGTGCCAGCAGCTTATCGGGGGATAATTCACCCCTCCACTTT | CASSLSGDNSPLHF
TRBD1 | TRBJ1-1 | TRBV10-1 | - | TGCGCCAGCAGTGAGCGGGACAGCAGGAGCTTGAACACTGAAGCTTTCTTT | CASSERDSRSLNTEAFF
TRBD1 | TRBJ2-1 | TRBV15 | - | TGTGCCAGCAAATTGGTCCCGACAGGGGGGGGCAATGAGCAGTTCTTC | CASKLVPTGGGNEQFF
- | TRBJ2-5 | TRBV9 | - | TGTGCCAGCAGCCCCCGGGGGAGCGGGCAAGAGACCCAGTACTTC | CASSPRGSGQETQYF
- | TRBJ2-1 | TRBV7-6 | - | TGTGCCAGCAGCTTCCCCGGGAGTATTTACAATGAGCAGTTCTTC | CASSFPGSIYNEQFF
- | TRBJ1-4 | TRBV27 | - | TGTGCCAGCAGTTCCGCGGGGTTCACTAATGAAAAACTGTTTTTT | CASSSAGFTNEKLFF
- | TRBJ2-3 | TRBV5-6 | few | TGTGCCAGCAGTCTGGTCCATTTACGCCAAACAGATACGCAGTATTTT | CASSLVHLRQTDTQYF
TRBD1 | TRBJ2-7 | TRBV5-1 | - | TGCGCCAGCAGCCGGACAGGGGAACCCTACGAGCAGTACTTC | CASSRTGEPYEQYF
- | TRBJ1-5 | TRBV4-1 | - | TGCGCCAGCAGCCCCCCCAGGGAGGCAGGCAGCAATCAGCCCCAGCATTTT | CASSPPREAGSNQPQHF
- | TRBJ2-6 | TRBV19 | - | TGTGCCAGTAGTCCCAGGGGGGTGGCTGGGGCCAACGTCCTGACTTTC | CASSPRGVAGANVLTF
- | TRBJ2-3 | TRBV4-3 | - | TGCGCCAGCAGCCAAGATCACTGGGGGTATGGTTCCACAGATACGCAGTATTTT | CASSQDHWGYGSTDTQYF
TRBD2 | TRBJ2-2 | TRBV5-1 | - | TGCGCCAGCAGCCAGGAAGCGGGGGCCCACACCGGGGAGCTGTTTTTT | CASSQEAGAHTGELFF
TRBD1 | TRBJ1-4 | TRBV27 | - | TGTGCCAGCAGGCCGAGACAGGGGCTAGCTAATGAAAAACTGTTTTTT | CASRPRQGLANEKLFF
- | TRBJ2-7 | TRBV5-1 | - | TGCGCCAGCAGCGTGCGGGGTTCCTACGAGCAGTACTTC | CASSVRGSYEQYF
- | TRBJ1-2 | TRBV7-9 | - | TGTGCCAGCAGCTTAGCATCGGACTTCTATGGCTACACCTTC | CASSLASDFYGYTF